The rows below give T cell receptor beta chains drawn from one sample of a study of T-cell reconstitution after alpha-beta-depleted transplantation in children. Each CDR3 protein gets one entry after TCRdb re-called the PCR reads with MiXCR. Of 450,000 to 550,000 distinct CDR3 sequences listed, about an eighth are singletons. The sequenced sample was PBMCs, mostly from graft donor cells, obtained 180 days after TCRalphabeta/CD19-depleted stem cell transplant. These receptors were obtained from a female patient between 2 and 15 years old who had a stem cell transplant for aplastic anemia, so the T cells may come from the graft donor. The CDR3 runs from the conserved cysteine through the conserved F or W. The order of the fields is V gene, clone size, J gene, D gene, CDR3 DNA, CDR3 protein. A D gene is named only where the DNA matches it firmly. Size values are once, few and many counts, or a class for expanded clones, and some rows have none.

V: TRBV6-2/TRBV6-3; size: .; J: TRBJ2-7; D: TRBD1; DNA: TGTGCCAGCAGTTACCGCCGGGACAGACTATCCTACGAGCAGTACTTC; CDR3: CASSYRRDRLSYEQYF
V: TRBV9; size: .; J: TRBJ2-2; D: TRBD1; DNA: TGTGCCAGCAGCGTAGGGGACAGGGAATACGGGGAGCTGTTTTTT; CDR3: CASSVGDREYGELFF
V: TRBV4-2; size: .; J: TRBJ2-7; D: TRBD2; DNA: TGTGCCAGCAGCCAAGATGGGACTAGAATTGAGGAGCGGAATAAGCAGTACTTC; CDR3: CASSQDGTRIEERNKQYF
V: TRBV4-3; size: .; J: TRBJ2-2; D: TRBD1; DNA: TGCGCCAGCAGCCAGACAGGGCCGTATACCGGGGAGCTGTTTTTT; CDR3: CASSQTGPYTGELFF
V: TRBV27; size: few; J: TRBJ2-1; D: .; DNA: TGTGCCAGCAGCCCCAGATGGGCGAATAACAATGAGCAGTTCTTC; CDR3: CASSPRWANNNEQFF
V: TRBV20-1; size: many; J: TRBJ2-7; D: .; DNA: TGCAGTGCTAGAGGGCGGGCCTACGAGCAGTACTTC; CDR3: CSARGRAYEQYF
V: TRBV4-3; size: few; J: TRBJ2-2; D: TRBD2; DNA: TGCGCCAGCAGCCAAGCTCCTAGCGGGCCTAACACCGGGGAGCTGTTTTTT; CDR3: CASSQAPSGPNTGELFF
V: TRBV7-8; size: few; J: TRBJ1-5; D: .; DNA: TGTGCCAGCAGCCAACGAGGGCCTGTCGATCAGCCCCAGCATTTT; CDR3: CASSQRGPVDQPQHF
V: TRBV7-8; size: .; J: TRBJ1-1; D: TRBD1; DNA: TGTGCCAGCAGCTTAGGAGTAGGGACAGGGTCGGACACTGAAGCTTTCTTT; CDR3: CASSLGVGTGSDTEAFF
V: TRBV7-3; size: .; J: TRBJ1-1; D: TRBD1; DNA: TGTGCCAGCAGCGCGGACAGGGGAATGACTGAAGCTTTCTTT; CDR3: CASSADRGMTEAFF
V: TRBV5-1; size: .; J: TRBJ1-6; D: .; DNA: TGCGCCAGCAGCTTCCGGAGCCGGGCCAATTCACCCCTCCACTTT; CDR3: CASSFRSRANSPLHF
V: TRBV6-5; size: few; J: TRBJ2-7; D: .; DNA: TGTGCCAGCAGCCGCCGGGACGTAAGGTCCTACGAGCAGTACTTC; CDR3: CASSRRDVRSYEQYF
V: TRBV4-3; size: .; J: TRBJ2-1; D: TRBD2; DNA: TGCGCCAGCAGCCCAAGCGGGGCGGGACTCCACAATGAGCAGTTCTTC; CDR3: CASSPSGAGLHNEQFF
V: TRBV12-3/TRBV12-4; size: few; J: TRBJ2-1; D: TRBD2; DNA: TGTGCCAGCAGTTTGAGTGGGACTAGCGGCAATGAGCAGTTCTTC; CDR3: CASSLSGTSGNEQFF
V: TRBV29-1; size: few; J: TRBJ1-1; D: TRBD1; DNA: TGCAGCGTTAAGACAGGGTCGACTGAAGCTTTCTTT; CDR3: CSVKTGSTEAFF
V: TRBV20-1; size: .; J: TRBJ2-1; D: .; DNA: TGCAGTGCTGCCTTCCCGGGACCCCTCTACAATGAGCAGTTCTTC; CDR3: CSAAFPGPLYNEQFF